Each of the 15 T cell receptor beta chains below was sequenced from the same sample in a study of T cell responses to AZD1222 COVID-19 vaccine. TCRdb's table, derived via immunoSEQ multiplex PCR, lists solely in-frame clones and lacks some. The sample shows some 140,000 clones, 80% to 95% of them seen only once. The sequencing used peripheral blood, collected 28 days after the second AZD1222 dose. Source of these receptors: an adult who received the AZD1222 COVID-19 vaccine.

This chain uses TRBV9 with TRBJ1-2; D is undetermined. V lost 4 bases and J lost 7, with 8 bases in between. Germline loops: CDR1 SGDLS, CDR2 YYNGEE. The CDR3 consists of 11 residues. Here the CDR3 DNA reads TGTGCCAGCAGCTCCGGTGGTGGCTACACCTTC. It codes for CASSSGGGYTF.

The chain employs TRBV9 and TRBJ1-2, with D perhaps TRBD1 (6 bases). The CDR3 is 15 amino acids. V lost 4 bases and J 5 bases, leaving 18 bases between the germline ends. Germline CDR1 SGDLS, CDR2 YYNGEE. The CDR3 DNA reads TGTGCCAGCAGCCCCCGAGAAACCGACAGGTATGGCTACACCTTC. As protein: CASSPRETDRYGYTF.

V gene TRBV19 combines with J gene TRBJ1-1; TRBD1 agrees at 7 bases. The CDR3 runs 13 residues. V was clipped by 5 bases and J by 3 bases; unmatched bases: 3. Germline-derived CDR1 and CDR2 are LNHDA and SQIVND (reference sequence). As DNA, the CDR3 is TGTGCCAGTAGTGAAGACAGGGACACTGAAGCTTTCTTT. This gives the protein CASSEDRDTEAFF.

The chain joins TRBV27 to TRBJ2-7, with 8 bases lining up with TRBD1. Germline loops: CDR1 MNHEY, CDR2 SMNVEV (reference sequence). With 6 bases clipped from V and 5 bases from J, the junction kept 9 bases outside the gene matches. The length of the CDR3 is 14 residues. The CDR3 nucleotides read TGTGCCAGCAGAGGACAGGGTGAATCCCACGAGCAGTACTTC. It is translated as CASRGQGESHEQYF.

The J gene is TRBJ1-1, the V gene TRBV29-1; D uncertain. Germline CDR1 and CDR2: SQVTM and ANQGSEA. The V end was cut by 7 bases, the J end by 2 bases, with 5 bases between. The CDR3 is 10 amino acids. The CDR3 DNA reads as TGCAGCGCAGAAAACACTGAAGCTTTCTTT. It yields the protein CSAENTEAFF.

This chain uses TRBV7-9 with TRBJ2-3, with TRBD1 identical over 9 bases. The germline V gene encodes CDR1 SEHNR and CDR2 FQNEAQ (reference sequence). Trimming took 5 bases from V and 0 from J; bases not matched to a gene: 9. The CDR3 extends over 17 amino acids. The CDR3 nucleotides are TGTGCCAGCAGCCGCCGAACCGGGACAGGGAGCACAGATACGCAGTATTTT. It specifies CASSRRTGTGSTDTQYF.

The V and J genes are TRBV7-6 and TRBJ1-4; 8 bases align to TRBD1. CDR1 is SGHVS and CDR2 is FNYEAQ in the germline V gene. Trimming took 1 base from V and 8 from J; bases not matched to a gene: 3. CDR3 length equals 14 residues. The chain's CDR3 is CASSLDRGFEKLFF. The CDR3 nucleotides read TGTGCCAGCAGCTTAGACAGGGGGTTCGAAAAACTGTTTTTT.

This clone was picked up a small number of times. The V call is TRBV29-1, the J call TRBJ2-3; 9 positions match TRBD1. The CDR3 has 13 amino acids. The V gene end was trimmed by 7 bases and the J gene end by 6 bases; junction bases not matched to a gene: 8. Germline V gives CDR1 SQVTM, CDR2 ANQGSEA. DNA for the CDR3: TGCAGCGCCGAGACAGGGGGAGGTGATACGCAGTATTTT. Its translation is CSAETGGGDTQYF.

The chain recombines TRBV23-1 with TRBJ1-5; D not resolved. TRBV23-1 is an open reading frame whose function is uncertain. The CDR3 has 13 residues. V was cut by 7 bases and J by 5 bases, with 12 bases left in between. The CDR3: CASIAGGDQPQHF. CDR3 coding DNA: TGCGCCAGCATTGCCGGTGGGGATCAGCCCCAGCATTTT.

The V gene is TRBV15, the J gene TRBJ1-6, with TRBD1 matching over 7 bases. The V segment lost 5 bases and the J segment 13 bases; nucleotides outside the gene matches: 14. Per the germline V gene, CDR1 is LNHNV and CDR2 is YYDKDF (reference sequence). This CDR3 contains 15 residues. Here the CDR3 reads CATSPQSQGRSPLHF. The CDR3 DNA reads as TGTGCCACCAGCCCACAATCACAGGGGAGGTCGCCCCTCCACTTT. The entire variable domain, with the rest obtained from reference TRBV15 and TRBJ1-6, is as follows: DAMVIQNPRYQVTQFGKPVTLSCSQTLNHNVMYWYQQKSSQAPKLLFHYYDKDFNNEADTPDNFQSRRPNTSFCFLDIRSPGLGDTAMYLCATSPQSQGRSPLHFGNGTRLTVT.

This chain joins TRBV19 and TRBJ1-5; no clear D. V was cut by 5 bases and J by 2 bases, with 10 bases left in between. This CDR3 comprises 14 residues. Germline CDR1 reads LNHDA; CDR2 reads SQIVND (reference sequence). The CDR3 is CASSGPSGNQPQHF. The DNA for the CDR3 is TGTGCCAGTAGTGGACCTTCGGGCAATCAGCCCCAGCATTTT.

The V call is TRBV4-1, the J call TRBJ1-5, with unresolved D. The CDR3 covers 14 residues. Germline V lookup: CDR1 MGHRA, CDR2 YSYEKL. Trimming removed 0 bases at V and 2 bases at J, with 5 bases between. The CDR3 sequence is CASSQEVGNQPQHF. CDR3 nucleotide sequence: TGCGCCAGCAGCCAAGAGGTCGGCAATCAGCCCCAGCATTTT.

This clone appeared once. The CDR3 coding sequence is TGTGCCAGCAGTGAAGGAGGTTCGGGCTACACCTTC. Amino acid sequence: CASSEGGSGYTF. This rearrangement joins TRBV25-1 to TRBJ1-2; D not certain. Per the germline V gene, CDR1 is MGHDK and CDR2 is SYGVNS. V dropped 2 bases and J dropped 8 bases, with 9 bases sitting between them. CDR3 size: 12 residues.

The rearrangement joins TRBV7-6 to TRBJ2-5, with 10 bases fitting TRBD1. Germline CDR1 and CDR2: SGHVS and FNYEAQ. The CDR3 totals 16 residues. Trimming removed 9 bases from V and 1 base from J; junction bases left unmatched: 11. The CDR3 nucleotides are TGTGCCAGGACAGGGGGCTTAGTTCACGGCCAAGAGACCCAGTACTTC. Amino acids: CARTGGLVHGQETQYF. Full variable domain (missing parts from reference TRBV7-6 and TRBJ2-5): GAGVSQSPRYKVTKRGQDVALRCDPISGHVSLYWYRQALGQGPEFLTYFNYEAQQDKSGLPNDRFSAERPEGSISTLTIQRTEQRDSAMYRCARTGGLVHGQETQYFGPGTRLLVL.

The chain couples TRBV7-3 to TRBJ1-1; D perhaps matches TRBD1 (5 bases). The CDR3 length is 13 residues. Germline CDR1 SGHTA, CDR2 FQGTGA. V was clipped by 5 bases and J by 4 bases, with 11 bases between them. The CDR3 bases are TGTGCCAGCAGCCGTCAGGGTCGCACTGAAGCTTTCTTT. Translation: CASSRQGRTEAFF.